Presented here are 13 T cell receptor beta chains from one specimen sequenced in a study of beta chain features in type 1 diabetes. cDNA synthesis used the whole RNA isolate, giving expressed TCRB sequences. Sequencing used immunoSEQ multiplex PCR; TCRdb keeps in-frame clones, though not all of them. The sample includes around 58,000 clones, roughly three fifths of them seen just once. Sequenced input: Tregs from blood. The receptors shown here come from a woman aged 18-30 years in good health.

This clone was seen just once. This chain connects TRBV5-1 to TRBJ2-5; D is undetermined. V was clipped by 2 bases and J by 5 bases, with 7 bases between them. Germline CDR1 is SGHRS and CDR2 is YFSETQ. The CDR3 length is 12 residues. This chain's CDR3 is CASSLDRETQYF. For the CDR3, the DNA is TGCGCCAGCAGCTTAGATCGGGAGACCCAGTACTTC.

This rearrangement joins TRBV27 to TRBJ2-3, with 14 bases lining up with TRBD2. The CDR3 spans 13 residues. V shed 6 bases and J 8 bases; nucleotides not matched to a gene: 1. CDR1 and CDR2 from the germline V gene are MNHEY and SMNVEV (reference sequence). Here the CDR3 reads CASSGTSGGTQYF. CDR3 nucleotides: TGTGCCAGCAGCGGGACTAGCGGGGGTACGCAGTATTTT.

This clone was seen a handful of times. The chain carries TRBV5-1 and TRBJ2-1; perhaps TRBD2 as D (6 bases). Germline V gene lookup returns CDR1 SGHRS and CDR2 YFSETQ. Trimming pared 2 bases from V and 2 bases from J, leaving 11 bases between. The length of the CDR3 is 15 residues. CDR3: CASSLTGRTYNEQFF. In nucleotides, the CDR3 is TGCGCCAGCAGCTTAACCGGGAGAACCTACAATGAGCAGTTCTTC.

The chain is built from TRBV9 and TRBJ2-5; D gene uncertain. CDR1 and CDR2 (germline): SGDLS, YYNGEE. The CDR3 is 14 residues long. CDR3 sequence reads: CASNPTPIQETQYF. The CDR3 DNA follows: TGTGCTTCCAACCCGACACCTATCCAAGAGACCCAGTACTTC.

The V call is TRBV19, the J call TRBJ1-3, with TRBD1 as a possible D gene (5 bases). The CDR3 length is 17 residues. Per the germline V gene, CDR1 is LNHDA and CDR2 is SQIVND (reference sequence). Trimming removed 3 bases at V and 0 bases at J, with 15 bases between. The CDR3 DNA reads TGTGCCAGTAGTATGGTCACAGGAGCCGCCTCTGGAAACACCATATATTTT. It specifies CASSMVTGAASGNTIYF. Supplemented by reference TRBV19 and TRBJ1-3, the full variable domain reads DGGITQSPKYLFRKEGQNVTLSCEQNLNHDAMYWYRQDPGQGLRLIYYSQIVNDFQKGDIAEGYSVSREKKESFPLTVTSAQKNPTAFYLCASSMVTGAASGNTIYFGEGSWLTVV.

This clone was observed a single time. V is TRBV5-1 and J is TRBJ2-5; 12 positions agree with TRBD2. The CDR3 totals 16 residues. J was trimmed by 5 bases and V by 4 bases; bases with no gene match: 9. From germline, CDR1 is SGHRS and CDR2 YFSETQ. As DNA, the CDR3 is TGCGCCAGCAGCCCGGGACTAGCGGGCCTCCAGGAGACCCAGTACTTC. This gives the protein CASSPGLAGLQETQYF.

The chain links TRBV4-2 to TRBJ1-2; D is ambiguous. Germline V CDR1 and CDR2: LGHNA, YNFKEQ. V shed 1 base and J shed 8 bases, with 14 bases lying between them. The CDR3 is made up of 14 amino acids. CDR3: CASSQGPSGMGYTF. The CDR3 DNA reads TGTGCCAGCAGCCAAGGCCCCTCGGGGATGGGCTACACCTTC.

The chain uses TRBV30 and TRBJ2-3; D is perhaps TRBD2 (5 bases). Germline V gives CDR1 GTSNPN, CDR2 SVGIG (reference sequence). The CDR3 spans 13 residues. The V and J ends lost 1 base and 4 bases respectively, with 9 bases between them. The DNA for the CDR3 is TGTGCCTGGAGTGGGGAGTTGGCAGATACGCAGTATTTT. Encoded protein: CAWSGELADTQYF.

The chain combines TRBV5-4 with TRBJ1-6, with 7 bases aligning to TRBD1. Germline trimming cut 2 bases from V and 8 bases from J; bases unmatched to any gene: 1. The length of the CDR3 is 13 residues. Germline assignment: CDR1 SGHNT and CDR2 YYREEE (reference sequence). The CDR3 coding sequence is TGTGCCAGCAGCTTTGGGACAGATTCACCCCTCCACTTT. It translates to CASSFGTDSPLHF.

This clone was counted only a few times. V and J are TRBV6-5 and TRBJ2-3, with 8 bases aligning to TRBD2. CDR3 size: 14 residues. In germline, CDR1 is MNHEY, CDR2 SVGAGI. V lost 7 bases, J lost 0 bases, and 3 bases stayed unmatched. As DNA, the CDR3 is TGTGCCAGCAAGGCTAGCGGGAGCACAGATACGCAGTATTTT. Encoded protein: CASKASGSTDTQYF.

The chain links TRBV4-2 to TRBJ1-5; perhaps TRBD1 as D (5 bases). V was trimmed by 6 bases and J by 2 bases, leaving 14 bases between them. Germline V gene data show CDR1 as LGHNA and CDR2 as YNFKEQ. This CDR3 region has 15 residues. CDR3 sequence (DNA): TGTGCCAGCAGAACGATAGGGGAGGGCAATCAGCCCCAGCATTTT. Protein product: CASRTIGEGNQPQHF.

This clone has a handful of counts. This CDR3 is CATIRRSPNEQFF. CDR3 coding DNA: TGTGCCACCATAAGGAGGAGTCCCAATGAGCAGTTCTTC. V gene TRBV6-6 combines with J gene TRBJ2-1; TRBD2 is a possible D gene (5 bases). Trimming took off 10 bases at V and 6 bases at J, with 16 bases between the two ends. This CDR3 is built from 13 residues. CDR1 is MNHNY and CDR2 is SVGAGI in the germline V gene (reference sequence).

The sample holds a few counts of this clone. The chain uses TRBV5-4 and TRBJ2-1; 10 bases align to TRBD1. Germline CDR1 SGHNT, CDR2 YYREEE (reference sequence). J was trimmed by 6 bases and V by 4 bases; bases with no gene match: 7. CDR3 length equals 15 residues. DNA for the CDR3: TGTGCCAGCAGCCGGGGGGACAGGGGTTTCAATGAGCAGTTCTTC. Protein sequence: CASSRGDRGFNEQFF.